This T cell receptor (beta chain) was observed in a study of blood T cell repertoires in COVID-19. The overall study: In each case, the material was cDNA or gDNA derived from T cells, B-cell-depleted T cells, or PBMCs.

In the study's own analysis: By means of reference gene primer amplification, nucleated cell counts were estimated. Some clones are missing from TCRdb's copy, which holds only in-frame ones; the method was immunoSEQ multiplex PCR. The V and J calls and clone size are taken from that table; D and trimming were inferred from the DNA. The sample includes 200,000 to 250,000 clones, 83% of them seen just once. This CDR3 comprises 14 residues. Germline loops: CDR1 SGHTA, CDR2 FQGNSA. Deletions cut 1 base from V and 3 bases from J, with 10 bases between. Clinical history as reported by participants underpinned cohort assignment. No more than 2 weeks before study entry, exposed participants had met a case of COVID-19.

The V call is TRBV7-2, the J call TRBJ2-7; D gene unclear. Sequenced material: PBMCs or T cells enriched from blood (not recorded which). The receptor's source is a woman aged 50 to 60 who had been exposed to COVID-19. CDR3 residues: CASSLGTAIYEQYF. In DNA, the CDR3 is TGTGCCAGCAGCTTAGGAACAGCTATCTACGAGCAGTACTTC. The full variable domain, with the rest looked up from reference TRBV7-2 and TRBJ2-7, is GAGVSQSPSNKVTEKGKDVELRCDPISGHTALYWYRQSLGQGLEFLIYFQGNSAPDKSGLPSDRFSAERTGGSVSTLTIQRTQQEDSAVYLCASSLGTAIYEQYFGPGTRLTVT.